One T cell receptor beta chain is described in this entry. The antigen remains undetermined. The sample is drawn from a study of shared clonotypes between healthy human individuals. Naive CD45RA+ and memory CD45RA-negative subsets were split from CD4+ cells. Study-wide results and limits: Rarefaction demonstrated incomplete sorted-subset sequencing despite large depth.

Here immunoSEQ multiplex PCR was the method, and the copy in TCRdb shows in-frame clones only, minus some. This table has some 2.4 million clones, roughly 93% appearing once. V was clipped by 5 bases and J by 6 bases, with 10 bases between them. The CDR3 consists of 13 residues. Germline CDR1 and CDR2: SGHTA and FQGNSA. Sequencing input: naive CD4+ T cells from PBMCs. The subset is: CD45RA+ positively selected. The chain carries TRBV7-2 and TRBJ2-2; D unresolved. The receptor's source is a young man in good health. Some clones in this sample may be carry-over from other donors' samples. The CDR3 is CASSLLDSGELFF. CDR3 DNA sequence: TGTGCCAGCAGCCTTCTTGACTCCGGGGAGCTGTTTTTT.